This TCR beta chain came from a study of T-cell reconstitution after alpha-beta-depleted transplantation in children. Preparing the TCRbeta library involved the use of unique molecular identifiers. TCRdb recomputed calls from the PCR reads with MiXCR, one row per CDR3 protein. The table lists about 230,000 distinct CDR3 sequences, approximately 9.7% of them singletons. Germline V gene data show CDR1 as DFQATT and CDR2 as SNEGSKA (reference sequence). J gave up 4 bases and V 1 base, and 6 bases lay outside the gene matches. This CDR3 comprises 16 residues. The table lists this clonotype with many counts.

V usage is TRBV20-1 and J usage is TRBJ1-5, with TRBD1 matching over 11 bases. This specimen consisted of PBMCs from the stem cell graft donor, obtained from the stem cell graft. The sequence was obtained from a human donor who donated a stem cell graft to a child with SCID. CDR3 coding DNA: TGCAGTGCTAGAGGGGGGACAGGGGGACCTAATCAGCCCCAGCATTTT. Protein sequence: CSARGGTGGPNQPQHF.